The source of this TCR beta chain is a study of blood T cell repertoires in COVID-19. The wider study: Donors in the United States, Italy and Spain gave samples during acute or convalescent COVID-19. Nucleic acid was either cDNA or gDNA, and it came from T cells, B-cell-depleted T cells, or PBMCs.

Sequencing used immunoSEQ multiplex PCR; TCRdb keeps in-frame clones, though not all of them. Among some 120,000 clones listed, roughly 79% were seen once. Germline lookup yields CDR1 SGHKS and CDR2 YYEKEE (reference sequence). Trimming took off 1 base at V and 8 bases at J, with 16 bases between the two ends. The CDR3 has 15 amino acids. The receptor was derived from a human donor in a cohort sampled during active COVID-19. This chain joins TRBV5-5 and TRBJ2-4; D is perhaps TRBD2 (5 bases). The sample comprised peripheral blood. CDR3 coding DNA: TGTGCCAGCAGCTTGTCCCCCGGGTTGCGGGACATTCAGTACTTC. The encoded protein is CASSLSPGLRDIQYF.